This TCR beta chain was found in a study of blood T cell repertoires in COVID-19. Study information: The United States, Italy and Spain supplied acute and convalescent COVID-19 samples. Sample material is recorded as cDNA or gDNA derived from T cells, B-cell-depleted T cells, or PBMCs.

The V end was cut by 6 bases, the J end by 3 bases, with 9 bases between. Germline assignment: CDR1 WSHSY and CDR2 SAAADI. The length of the CDR3 is 12 residues. Original data processing: Amplified reference gene primers provided the basis for estimating nucleated cell counts. Using immunoSEQ multiplex PCR, the repertoire was profiled, and TCRdb retains in-frame clones only, with some absent. V and J calls and clone size are copied from that table; D and trimming were computed from the DNA. The data show 50,000 to 65,000 clones, roughly 82% seen once. The specimen sequenced was peripheral blood. This chain joins TRBV10-2 and TRBJ2-7; D remains ambiguous. This receptor was obtained from a woman aged 55-75 years with acute or convalescent COVID-19. The CDR3 is CASSNSGYEQYF. As DNA, the CDR3 is TGCGCCAGCAGCAACTCGGGCTACGAGCAGTACTTC.